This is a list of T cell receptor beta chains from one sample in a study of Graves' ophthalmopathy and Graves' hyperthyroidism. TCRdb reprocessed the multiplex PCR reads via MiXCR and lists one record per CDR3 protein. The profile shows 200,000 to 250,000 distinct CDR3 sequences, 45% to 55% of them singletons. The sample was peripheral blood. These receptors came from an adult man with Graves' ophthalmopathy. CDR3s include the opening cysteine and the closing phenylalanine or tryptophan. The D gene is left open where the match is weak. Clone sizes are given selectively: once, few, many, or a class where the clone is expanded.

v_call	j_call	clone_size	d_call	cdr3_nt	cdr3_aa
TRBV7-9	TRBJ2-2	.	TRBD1	TGTGCCAGCAGCCTGCCGGGACAGGGAGCTCACACCGGGGAGCTGTATTTT	CASSLPGQGAHTGELYF
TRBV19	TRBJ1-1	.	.	TGTGCCAGTAGTATAACGGGGCCTGAAGCTTTCTTT	CASSITGPEAFF
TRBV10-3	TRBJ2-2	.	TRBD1	TGTGCCATCAGTTACTCGATCGGACAGGGGTACACCGGGGAGCTGTTTTTT	CAISYSIGQGYTGELFF
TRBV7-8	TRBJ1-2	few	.	TGTGCCAGCAGCCCCAAGACAGTCAACTATGGCTACACCTTC	CASSPKTVNYGYTF
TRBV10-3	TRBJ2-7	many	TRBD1	TGTGCCTTAGGGACAGGGGCCTTCGAGCAGTACTTC	CALGTGAFEQYF
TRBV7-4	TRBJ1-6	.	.	TGTGCCAGCAGCCCCTACCAAGTAGATTCACCCCTCCACTTT	CASSPYQVDSPLHF
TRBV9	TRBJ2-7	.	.	TGTGCCAGCTCACTCGGGGCCCCCACTGAGCAGTACTTC	CASSLGAPTEQYF
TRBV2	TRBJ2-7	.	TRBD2	TGTGCCACCCTAGCGGGGGGCTACGAGCAGTACTTC	CATLAGGYEQYF
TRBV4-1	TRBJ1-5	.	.	TGCGCCAGCAGCCGGGCGGACGATCAGCCCCAGCATTTT	CASSRADDQPQHF
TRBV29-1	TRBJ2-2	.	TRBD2	TGCAGCGTTGAAGGGAGGCTAGCGGGAGGGCCCACCGGGGAGCTGTTTTTT	CSVEGRLAGGPTGELFF
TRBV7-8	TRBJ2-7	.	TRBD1	TGTGCCAGCAGCCTAGGGGGGACAGGGGCTAGGGACGAGCAGTACTTC	CASSLGGTGARDEQYF
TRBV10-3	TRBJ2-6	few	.	TGTGCCATCAGTGAAAGGACAGCTTCCAGCTCTGGGGCCAACGTCCTGACTTTC	CAISERTASSSGANVLTF
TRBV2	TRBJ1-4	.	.	TGTGCCAGCACAATACAGGGTGCTAATGAAAAACTGTTTTTT	CASTIQGANEKLFF
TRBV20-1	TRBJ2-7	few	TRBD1	TGCAGTGCGGACCGGGACAGGGACTACGAGCAGTACTTC	CSADRDRDYEQYF
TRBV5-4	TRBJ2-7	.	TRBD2	TGTGCCAGCAGCCCCGAAGGACTAGCGGGGCCCTACGAGCAGTACTTC	CASSPEGLAGPYEQYF
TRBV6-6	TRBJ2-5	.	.	TGTGCCACCGCGGTTAAAGAGACCCAGTACTTC	CATAVKETQYF
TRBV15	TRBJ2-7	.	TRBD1	TGTGCCACCAGCTCGGGACAGGGGGCGAGTTACGAGCAGTACTTC	CATSSGQGASYEQYF
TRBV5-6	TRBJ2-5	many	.	TGTGCCAGCAGCTCAGGGTGGAAGACCCAGTACTTC	CASSSGWKTQYF
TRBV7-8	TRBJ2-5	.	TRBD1	TGTGCCAGCAGCACATGGGACAGGGGGGGCCAAGAGACCCAGTACTTC	CASSTWDRGGQETQYF
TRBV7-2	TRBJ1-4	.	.	TGTGCCAGCAGCTTAGGCCCTGGGGGTGGTGAAAAACTGTTTTTT	CASSLGPGGGEKLFF
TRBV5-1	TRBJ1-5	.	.	TGCGCCAGCAGCTTGGGGGGAGGCAATAGCAATCAGCCCCAGCATTTT	CASSLGGGNSNQPQHF
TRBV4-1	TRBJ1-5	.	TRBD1	TGCGCCAGCAGCCTCACAGGGGGCCAACATCAGCCCCAGCATTTT	CASSLTGGQHQPQHF
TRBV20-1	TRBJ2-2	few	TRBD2	TGCAGTGCTAGGAGAGCGGGAGAGAGCACCGGGGAGCTGTTTTTT	CSARRAGESTGELFF
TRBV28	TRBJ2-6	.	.	TGTGCCAGCAGTTTAATGAGTGGGAAACCTGGGGCCAACGTCCTGACTTTC	CASSLMSGKPGANVLTF
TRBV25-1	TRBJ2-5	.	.	TGTGCCAGCAGTGGTTTAGCCCAAGAGACCCAGTACTTC	CASSGLAQETQYF
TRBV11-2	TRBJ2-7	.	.	TGTGCCAGCAGCTCCCCCGGAGGTTACCACGAGCAGTACTTC	CASSSPGGYHEQYF
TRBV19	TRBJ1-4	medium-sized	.	TGTGCCAGTGGGACGAGGGGAGCAACTAATGAAAAACTGTTTTTT	CASGTRGATNEKLFF
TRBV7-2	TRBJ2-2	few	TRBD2	TGTGCCAGCAGCCCGGGACTAGCGGGGGACACCGGGGAGCTGTTTTTT	CASSPGLAGDTGELFF
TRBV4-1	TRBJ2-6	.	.	TGCGCCAGCAGCCAGGACACAGGGGCCAACGTCCTGACTTTC	CASSQDTGANVLTF
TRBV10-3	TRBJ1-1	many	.	TGTGCCATCAGTGAGGACCTGGGGAGGACTGAAGCTTTCTTT	CAISEDLGRTEAFF
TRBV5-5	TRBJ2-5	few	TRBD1	TGTGCCAGCAGCCCGGGACAGCGGACCCAGTACTTC	CASSPGQRTQYF
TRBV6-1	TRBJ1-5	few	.	TGTGCCAGCAGTGAAAGGCGGGGTTCTCAGCCCCAGCATTTT	CASSERRGSQPQHF
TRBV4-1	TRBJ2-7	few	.	TGCGCCAGCAGCCAAGAAGGCCATCACTACGAGCAGTACTTC	CASSQEGHHYEQYF
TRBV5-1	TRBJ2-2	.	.	TGCGCCAGCAGCTTGGCGAAGCGCGGGAACACCGGGGAGCTGTTTTTT	CASSLAKRGNTGELFF
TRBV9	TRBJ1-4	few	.	TGTGCCAGCAGCGACTCCGGGACCACTGGTGAAAAACTGTTTTTT	CASSDSGTTGEKLFF
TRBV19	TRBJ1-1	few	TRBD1	TGTGCCAGTAGATCAAAGGACAGGGGATACACTGAAGCTTTCTTT	CASRSKDRGYTEAFF
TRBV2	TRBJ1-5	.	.	TGTGCCAGCAGTGAAGGAGGGGGGGCGGGTCAGCCCCAGCATTTT	CASSEGGGAGQPQHF
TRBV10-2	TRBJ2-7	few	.	TGCGCCAGCAGCTTATTCGGCCCCGGGGCCTCCTACGAGCAGTACTTC	CASSLFGPGASYEQYF
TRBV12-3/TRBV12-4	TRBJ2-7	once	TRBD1	TGTGCCAGTAGCGTTTGGACAGGACAAAACTACGAGCAGTACTTC	CASSVWTGQNYEQYF
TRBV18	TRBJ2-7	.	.	TGTGCCAGCTCATCGCCCCTCGAGCAGTACTTC	CASSSPLEQYF
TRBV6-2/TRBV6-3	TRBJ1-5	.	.	TGTGCCAGCAGGGCGGCAGAGAGGATCAATCAGCCCCAGCATTTT	CASRAAERINQPQHF
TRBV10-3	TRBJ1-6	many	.	TGTGCCATCAGTGAGTCGACCTCAGGGTATAATTCACCCCTCCACTTT	CAISESTSGYNSPLHF